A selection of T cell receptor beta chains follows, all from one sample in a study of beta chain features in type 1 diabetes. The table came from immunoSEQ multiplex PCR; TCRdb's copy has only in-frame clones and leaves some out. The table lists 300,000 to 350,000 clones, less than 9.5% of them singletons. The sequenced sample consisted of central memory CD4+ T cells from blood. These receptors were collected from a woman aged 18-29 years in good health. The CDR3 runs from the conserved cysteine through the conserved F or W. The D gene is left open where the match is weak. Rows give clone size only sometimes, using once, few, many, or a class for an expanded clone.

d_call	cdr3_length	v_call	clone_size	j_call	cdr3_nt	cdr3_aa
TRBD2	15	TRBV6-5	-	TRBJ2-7	TGTGCCAGTACCCGCGGGACTAGCGGTTCCTACGAGCAGTACTTC	CASTRGTSGSYEQYF
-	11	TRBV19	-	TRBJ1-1	TGTGCCAGCGCGTATGGCACTGAAGCTTTCTTT	CASAYGTEAFF
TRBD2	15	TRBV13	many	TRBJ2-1	TGTGCCAGCAGCGATACTAGCGGGAGTAGGTATGAGCAGTTCTTC	CASSDTSGSRYEQFF
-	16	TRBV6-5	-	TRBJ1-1	TGTGCCAGCAGTTACGGCAGTTTCCGTTTGAACACTGAAGCTTTCTTT	CASSYGSFRLNTEAFF
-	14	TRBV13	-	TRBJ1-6	TGTGCCAGCAGCTTAGGGGACAGAAATTCACCCCTCCACTTT	CASSLGDRNSPLHF
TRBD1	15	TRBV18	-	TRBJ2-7	TGTGCCAGCTCACCTAACCCACAGGGGCACTACGAGCAGTACTTC	CASSPNPQGHYEQYF
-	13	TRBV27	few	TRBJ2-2	TGTGCCAGCAGGGTACATAACACCGGGGAGCTGTTTTTT	CASRVHNTGELFF
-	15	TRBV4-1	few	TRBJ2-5	TGCGCCAGCAGCCAAGGACAGGCTGGGTCAGAGACCCAGTACTTC	CASSQGQAGSETQYF
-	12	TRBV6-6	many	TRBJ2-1	TGTGCCAGCAGCTACACCAGGGATGAGCAGTTCTTC	CASSYTRDEQFF
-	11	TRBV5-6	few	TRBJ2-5	TGTGCCAGCGCGGAGGGGAAGACCCAGTACTTC	CASAEGKTQYF
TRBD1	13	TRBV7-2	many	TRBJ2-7	TGTGCCAGCAGCTGGGGGGACAGGTACGAGCAGTACTTC	CASSWGDRYEQYF
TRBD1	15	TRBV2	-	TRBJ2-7	TGTGCCAGCAGTGCACAGGGGATACACTCCTACGAGCAGTACTTC	CASSAQGIHSYEQYF
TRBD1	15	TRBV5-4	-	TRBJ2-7	TGTGCCAGCAGCTCCCGGGACAGGGCCACCTACGAGCAGTACTTC	CASSSRDRATYEQYF
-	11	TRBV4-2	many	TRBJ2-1	TGTGCCAGCTCAGGGTACAATGAGCAGTTCTTC	CASSGYNEQFF
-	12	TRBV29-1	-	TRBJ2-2	TGCAGCGGGAGACAGAACACCGGGGAGCTGTTTTTT	CSGRQNTGELFF
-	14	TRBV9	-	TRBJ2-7	TGTGCCAGCAGCGTAGGGCAGGGTGCGAGCGAGCAGTACTTC	CASSVGQGASEQYF
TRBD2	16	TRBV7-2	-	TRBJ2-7	TGTGCCAGCAGCACTGGACTAGCGGGAAACTCCTACGAGCAGTACTTC	CASSTGLAGNSYEQYF
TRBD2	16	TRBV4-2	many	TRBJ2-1	TGTGCCAGCAGCGATCCCGGGACTAGCGGGAGGGCTTGGCGGTTCTTC	CASSDPGTSGRAWRFF